This T cell receptor (beta chain) comes out of a study of blood T cell repertoires in COVID-19. Study at large: Italy, Spain and the United States were the sources of the convalescent and acute COVID-19 samples.

Generated by immunoSEQ multiplex PCR, the TCRdb table keeps only in-frame clones and is missing some. The sample holds around 95,000 clones; 81% are singletons and the top ten take about 11%. Germline V lookup: CDR1 ENHRY, CDR2 SYGVKD. The CDR3 extends over 16 amino acids. The V end lost 0 bases, the J end lost 5 bases, and 14 bases lay between the germline ends. The TCR comes from a woman of 80 years or more with acute or convalescent COVID-19. Sequencing used peripheral blood. The chain carries TRBV10-3 and TRBJ2-1; D is perhaps TRBD1 (5 bases). CDR3: CAISESGADKDNEQFF. The CDR3, as DNA: TGTGCCATCAGTGAGTCTGGCGCGGACAAGGACAATGAGCAGTTCTTC.